These T cell receptor beta chains were read from a single sample in a study of shared clonotypes between healthy human individuals. Sequencing was performed with immunoSEQ multiplex PCR; in TCRdb, only in-frame clones are kept and a portion is missing. The table has more than 600,000 clones, about 90% seen once; the top ten hold more than 20%. Sequencing was done on a sample of naive CD8+ T cells sorted from blood. Receptor source: a man younger than 40 in good health. The CDR3 runs from the conserved cysteine through the conserved F or W. A D gene is named only where the DNA matches it firmly. Some rows mark clone size as missing; the rest say once, few, many or name a class of expanded clone.

v_gene,d_gene,j_gene,abundance,CDR3aa,CDR3nt
TRBV28,TRBD2,TRBJ2-4,.,CASGLGTSGRYIQYF,TGTGCCAGCGGTTTAGGGACTAGCGGGAGATACATTCAGTACTTC
TRBV5-5,.,TRBJ2-5,.,CASSLGDTGEETQYF,TGTGCCAGCAGCTTGGGGGACACCGGGGAAGAGACCCAGTACTTC
TRBV5-5,.,TRBJ2-3,once,CASSPDGDTQYF,TGTGCCAGCAGCCCAGACGGAGATACGCAGTATTTT
TRBV5-8,.,TRBJ1-5,.,CASSVLGTLINQPQHF,TGTGCCAGCAGCGTCCTCGGCACACTCATCAATCAGCCCCAGCATTTT
TRBV7-9,.,TRBJ2-5,.,CASTSTVGLGKETQYF,TGTGCCAGCACCTCCACGGTCGGTTTGGGAAAAGAGACCCAGTACTTC
TRBV6-4,.,TRBJ2-1,.,CASSEGRDLLRAEQFF,TGTGCCAGCAGTGAGGGACGGGACCTCCTCAGGGCTGAGCAGTTCTTC
TRBV7-9,.,TRBJ2-7,.,CASSAPGTYEQYF,TGTGCCAGCAGCGCACCAGGAACCTACGAGCAGTACTTC
TRBV6-5,.,TRBJ2-7,.,CASSYRGEQYF,TGTGCCAGCAGTTACCGGGGCGAGCAGTACTTC
TRBV9,.,TRBJ1-2,.,CASTSRSGGYTF,TGTGCCAGCACCTCAAGGTCCGGGGGCTACACCTTC
TRBV4-1,.,TRBJ1-5,.,CASSQDGAGDGQPQHF,TGCGCCAGCAGCCAAGATGGGGCGGGTGACGGACAGCCCCAGCATTTT
TRBV29-1,TRBD2,TRBJ2-7,.,CSVALAGSYEQYF,TGCAGCGTTGCCCTAGCGGGATCCTACGAGCAGTACTTC
TRBV5-6,TRBD1,TRBJ2-7,.,CASFGTGSYEQYF,TGTGCCAGTTTCGGGACAGGCTCCTACGAGCAGTACTTC
TRBV5-4,.,TRBJ2-7,.,CASSLRMASEQYF,TGTGCCAGCAGCTTACGGATGGCCAGCGAGCAGTACTTC
TRBV7-2,.,TRBJ2-1,.,CASSSTVRGYRNEQFF,TGTGCCAGCAGCTCTACGGTGCGGGGTTATAGGAATGAGCAGTTCTTC
TRBV4-1,.,TRBJ2-3,.,CASSQVGGGTDTQYF,TGCGCCAGCAGCCAAGTAGGCGGGGGCACAGATACGCAGTATTTT
TRBV9,.,TRBJ2-7,.,CASSPRSSYEQYF,TGTGCCAGCAGTCCCAGGAGCTCCTACGAGCAGTACTTC
TRBV13,TRBD1,TRBJ1-1,.,CASSSGQAYTEAFF,TGTGCCAGCAGCTCGGGACAGGCATACACTGAAGCTTTCTTT
TRBV5-1,TRBD2,TRBJ2-3,.,CASSLTSGTTPDTQYF,TGCGCCAGCAGCTTGACTAGCGGGACTACTCCAGATACGCAGTATTTT
TRBV9,.,TRBJ1-2,.,CASSEGGNYGYTF,TGTGCCAGCAGCGAAGGGGGTAACTATGGCTACACCTTC
TRBV9,.,TRBJ1-1,.,CASSVAMLGSTEAFF,TGTGCCAGCAGCGTAGCTATGTTAGGGTCCACTGAAGCTTTCTTT
TRBV18,.,TRBJ2-1,.,CASSPAEDSPQYGPYNEQFF,TGTGCCAGCTCACCCGCCGAGGACAGCCCCCAATATGGGCCTTACAATGAGCAGTTCTTC
TRBV4-1,.,TRBJ1-3,.,CASSQEGTGSSGNTIYF,TGCGCCAGCAGCCAAGAAGGGACGGGAAGCTCTGGAAACACCATATATTTT
TRBV19,TRBD1,TRBJ2-7,.,CASSMTGASYEQYF,TGTGCCAGTAGTATGACAGGGGCGTCCTACGAGCAGTACTTC
TRBV5-5,.,TRBJ2-1,.,CASSLVGTRSYNEQFF,TGTGCCAGCAGCTTGGTTGGGACCAGGTCCTACAATGAGCAGTTCTTC
TRBV27,.,TRBJ2-1,.,CASSFSWGRDYNEQFF,TGTGCCAGCAGTTTTTCCTGGGGGCGAGACTACAATGAGCAGTTCTTC
TRBV10-1,.,TRBJ2-7,.,CASSAYDVQYF,TGCGCCAGCAGTGCCTACGACGTGCAGTACTTC
TRBV13,.,TRBJ1-3,.,CASSLYGAVAGNTIYF,TGTGCCAGCAGCTTGTATGGGGCGGTAGCTGGAAACACCATATATTTT
TRBV7-3,.,TRBJ2-1,.,CASSLFPLSPGYNEQFF,TGTGCCAGCAGCTTATTTCCCCTTTCGCCGGGCTACAATGAGCAGTTCTTC
TRBV19,.,TRBJ2-7,once,CASSAQVVSYEQYF,TGTGCCAGTAGTGCCCAGGTCGTCTCCTACGAGCAGTACTTC
TRBV6-1,.,TRBJ1-2,.,CASSEGSDFPYGYTF,TGTGCCAGCAGTGAAGGGTCGGACTTTCCGTATGGCTACACCTTC
TRBV6-5,TRBD2,TRBJ2-5,few,CASSYSGTSGSETQYF,TGTGCCAGCAGTTACTCCGGGACTAGCGGGAGTGAGACCCAGTACTTC
TRBV5-6,TRBD2,TRBJ2-7,.,CASSLAHSRLAEGNEQYF,TGTGCCAGCAGCTTGGCCCATTCGAGACTAGCGGAAGGCAACGAGCAGTACTTC
TRBV19,TRBD1,TRBJ2-7,.,CASSITGDPYEQYF,TGTGCCAGTAGTATCACAGGGGACCCCTACGAGCAGTACTTC
TRBV14,TRBD2,TRBJ2-7,.,CASSQGLAGFQSSYEQYF,TGTGCCAGCAGCCAGGGACTAGCGGGATTCCAAAGCTCCTACGAGCAGTACTTC
TRBV5-4,.,TRBJ1-1,once,CASSLGRGLDTEAFF,TGTGCCAGCAGCTTGGGACGGGGTTTGGACACTGAAGCTTTCTTT
TRBV27,.,TRBJ2-7,.,CASRTEGAGNSYEQYF,TGTGCCAGCAGGACAGAAGGGGCGGGCAATTCCTACGAGCAGTACTTC
TRBV12-5,.,TRBJ2-1,.,CASGLWGSGSYNEQFF,TGTGCTAGTGGTTTGTGGGGTAGCGGATCCTACAATGAGCAGTTCTTC
TRBV29-1,TRBD1,TRBJ2-2,many,CSAEDRDKGLHGELFF,TGCAGCGCAGAGGACAGGGATAAGGGGCTACACGGGGAGCTGTTTTTT
TRBV4-3,.,TRBJ2-1,.,CASSQDNQDPFF,TGCGCCAGCAGCCAAGATAACCAGGATCCGTTCTTC
TRBV4-1,TRBD2,TRBJ2-7,.,CASSPEGSGRIYEQYF,TGCGCCAGCAGCCCCGAGGGTAGCGGGAGAATCTACGAGCAGTACTTC